This TCR beta chain was observed in a study of blood T cell repertoires in COVID-19. In the study overall: Whether acute or convalescent, the COVID-19 samples came from the United States, Italy and Spain. The analysed material was cDNA or gDNA that came from T cells, B-cell-depleted T cells, or PBMCs.

The germline V gene has CDR1 SGHVS and CDR2 FQNEAQ. V was cut by 1 base and J by 0 bases, with 13 bases left in between. The CDR3 is made up of 17 amino acids. How the authors handled the data: Amplification from reference gene primers served as the basis for estimated nucleated cell counts. Using immunoSEQ multiplex PCR, the repertoire was profiled, and TCRdb retains in-frame clones only, with some absent. From that table come the V and J calls and clone size; the DNA was used to work out D and trimming. The repertoire holds 95,000 or so clones, over 70% seen once, with roughly 25% in the top ten. The V gene is TRBV7-8, the J gene TRBJ1-3; TRBD1 is a possible D gene (6 bases). Specimen: peripheral blood. This clonotype originated in a man older than 75 with active or convalescent COVID-19. The CDR3 region has the DNA TGTGCCAGCAGCTTAGAACAGGGTAGTTACTCTGGAAACACCATATATTTT. Translation gives CASSLEQGSYSGNTIYF.